This T cell receptor (beta chain) emerged from a study of T cell repertoires in aging, cancer and after chemotherapy (dated by TCRdb to between 2018 and 2021). The study in broad terms: The donors fell into six age groups ranging from 30 or younger to 70 or older, and each group had at least three individuals. Alongside approximately 95 healthy donors serving as a reference group, the cohort included roughly 220 cancer patients, of whom more than 85 had hematological cancers and 124 had solid cancers. In the solid tumor group, the paired samples taken before and after chemotherapy came from brain tumor (glioblastoma) patients given temozolomide-based therapy. The complete dataset included about 8.8 million TCR reads. The study profiled peripheral blood TCR beta repertoires from healthy donors and cancer patients to examine immunoaging and T cell reconstitution after chemotherapy. Broader findings and caveats from the paper: The authors noted that the repertoire data do not allow conclusions about immunological memory after chemotherapy. An increase in median generation probability over the chemotherapy interval was observed in both cancer cohorts, suggesting that the repertoire was reconstituted through rebound thymic output. Untreated patients with hematological or solid cancers showed significantly lower blood TCR diversity and higher clonality than age-matched healthy donors. In healthy donors, the decline in TCR diversity with age was mainly explained by loss of richness, whereas in cancer patients loss of evenness was also found to contribute.

Compared with the rest of its sample, this clonotype is medium-sized (0.01 to 0.1%). This receptor's antigen is unknown. No clone much larger than this one lies a single base away; base qualities are absent. TCR beta rearrangements were amplified from genomic DNA isolated from peripheral blood, not from sorted cells or RNA. Trimming leaves V shorter by 4 bases and J shorter by 2 bases, with the junction holding 6 bases beyond the gene matches. The germline V gene encodes CDR1 MNHEY and CDR2 SVGAGI. Reading from cysteine to phenylalanine, the CDR3 counts 15 amino acids. Solely the CDR3 DNA is kept, with 45 bases framed from the first base. Multiplex touch-down PCR with a mixed TRB-A/B primer pool was used to amplify rearranged TRB sequences covering the V, D and J segments. Illumina adapters and sample indices were attached to the amplicons in two consecutive PCR reactions using Phusion HS II polymerase. Amplicons were gel-purified using the NucleoSpin Gel and PCR Clean-up kit and were subsequently checked with Qubit and an Agilent 2100 Bioanalyzer. Sequencing of the libraries was done on an Illumina MiSeq with paired-end, single-indexed 600-cycle runs. The authors processed their data as follows. MiXCR versions 2.12 and 3.0.5 were used to process the TRB sequences. Each unique CDR3 nucleotide sequence was counted as one clone, and only productive sequences with at least two reads were retained. The repertoire metrics were Shannon diversity, evenness, clonality (defined as one minus evenness), and alpha-parameterized diversity profiles covering alpha 0 to 5. The IGoR algorithm was used to calculate generation probabilities of clones in the paired pre- and post-chemotherapy samples. TCRdb applied fastp at Q25 and MiXCR to the public reads, then kept only in-frame beta chains. Every entry covers one CDR3 protein and lists the most common genes and DNA from its rows. These V and J calls rely on TCRdb rather than the paper's analysis. This sample holds almost 3,000 distinct CDR3 sequences; approximately 25% were observed only once. The ten largest clones capture approximately 53% of the sample.

This clonotype was obtained from a human donor with a solid tumor. Recombination connected TRBV6-5 to TRBJ2-7; TRBD2 matches 9 bases in the middle. The sample was blood. CDR3 region: CASSFLLAGTYEQYF. At the DNA level, the sequence is TGTGCCAGCAGTTTCCTTCTAGCGGGAACCTACGAGCAGTACTTC.